The rows below give T cell receptor beta chains drawn from one sample of a study of CD8 T cells in Susac syndrome. TCRdb reanalysed the immunoSEQ multiplex PCR reads using MiXCR and keeps one entry per CDR3 protein. The table includes fewer than 80,000 distinct CDR3 sequences, 94% detected once. Sequencing used CD8+ T cells from PBMCs. The source of these receptors is a human donor with Susac syndrome. CDR3s include the opening cysteine and the closing phenylalanine or tryptophan. The D gene is left open where the match is weak.

d_gene: NA
j_gene: TRBJ1-1
v_gene: TRBV11-2
CDR3aa: CASSLYGALTEAFF
CDR3nt: TGTGCCAGCAGCTTGTATGGGGCACTCACTGAAGCTTTCTTT

d_gene: NA
j_gene: TRBJ2-2
v_gene: TRBV29-1
CDR3aa: CSVVGTGELFF
CDR3nt: TGCAGCGTTGTAGGCACCGGGGAGCTGTTTTTT

d_gene: NA
j_gene: TRBJ2-5
v_gene: TRBV11-2
CDR3aa: CASSLGHVGQETQYF
CDR3nt: TGTGCCAGCAGCTTGGGACATGTAGGCCAAGAGACCCAGTACTTC

d_gene: TRBD1
j_gene: TRBJ2-7
v_gene: TRBV19
CDR3aa: CASSIASRTGVYEQYF
CDR3nt: TGTGCCAGTAGTATCGCATCGAGGACAGGGGTATACGAGCAGTACTTC

d_gene: NA
j_gene: TRBJ1-1
v_gene: TRBV9
CDR3aa: CASSPPSGRNTEAFF
CDR3nt: TGTGCCAGCAGCCCCCCCTCTGGACGGAACACTGAAGCTTTCTTT

d_gene: NA
j_gene: TRBJ2-7
v_gene: TRBV9
CDR3aa: CASSGDGSYEQYF
CDR3nt: TGTGCCAGCAGTGGGGATGGTTCCTACGAGCAGTACTTC

d_gene: NA
j_gene: TRBJ2-5
v_gene: TRBV20-1
CDR3aa: CSARTRTPQPPSQETQYF
CDR3nt: TGCAGTGCTAGAACCCGGACTCCACAACCCCCCTCACAAGAGACCCAGTACTTC

d_gene: TRBD1
j_gene: TRBJ2-3
v_gene: TRBV9
CDR3aa: CASSAPRSGGIKDTQYF
CDR3nt: TGTGCCAGCAGCGCCCCCAGATCAGGGGGAATTAAAGATACGCAGTATTTT

d_gene: TRBD2
j_gene: TRBJ2-1
v_gene: TRBV20-1
CDR3aa: CSARVAGTSSHEQFF
CDR3nt: TGCAGTGCTAGAGTCGCCGGGACTAGCTCGCATGAGCAGTTCTTC

d_gene: NA
j_gene: TRBJ1-4
v_gene: TRBV7-6
CDR3aa: CASSSRQGDEKLFF
CDR3nt: TGTGCCAGCAGCTCCCGACAAGGTGACGAAAAACTGTTTTTT

d_gene: NA
j_gene: TRBJ2-7
v_gene: TRBV2
CDR3aa: CASSEGSGSQYEQYF
CDR3nt: TGTGCCAGCAGTGAAGGGAGTGGCAGCCAGTACGAGCAGTACTTC

d_gene: NA
j_gene: TRBJ1-1
v_gene: TRBV28
CDR3aa: CASSHQGPSEAFF
CDR3nt: TGTGCCAGCAGTCACCAGGGACCTTCTGAAGCTTTCTTT

d_gene: NA
j_gene: TRBJ2-7
v_gene: TRBV5-1
CDR3aa: CASSLAGQIYEQYF
CDR3nt: TGCGCCAGCAGCTTGGCTGGACAGATATACGAGCAGTACTTC

d_gene: NA
j_gene: TRBJ2-1
v_gene: TRBV10-3
CDR3aa: CAIRVEGGDTPGEQFF
CDR3nt: TGTGCCATCAGAGTTGAGGGGGGCGATACTCCGGGTGAGCAGTTCTTC